Below are 26 T cell receptor beta chains sequenced from a single sample in a study of prognosis after radiotherapy for stage I lung cancer. Using two-round multiplex PCR, the authors amplified TCR beta CDR3 from genomic DNA. Primers were specific to each TRBV and TRBJ gene in first-round PCR. Each CDR3 protein gets one entry after TCRdb re-called the multiplex PCR reads with MiXCR. The sample records about 25,000 distinct CDR3 sequences, around 40% being singletons. The specimen comprised PBMCs, sampled before or after stereotactic body radiation therapy (not recorded which). These receptors originate from a donor of 50 years or more with non-small cell lung cancer.

In this sample, this clonotype turned up many times. The chain combines TRBV9 with TRBJ1-2; a weak D match, TRBD1 (6 bases). CDR1 SGDLS and CDR2 YYNGEE come from the germline V gene. The CDR3 totals 17 residues. Trimming left V 0 bases short and J 6 bases short, with 21 bases between. CDR3 sequence: CASSVGSRWSGGDGYTF. CDR3 bases: TGTGCCAGCAGCGTAGGGAGTAGGTGGTCGGGGGGCGATGGCTACACCTTC.

The table lists this clonotype with a count of one. A far larger clone is a single base away, which makes a read error likely. The chain has TRBV6-2 or TRBV6-3 and TRBJ1-1, with unresolved D. Germline lookup yields CDR1 MNHEY and CDR2 SVGEGT. The V end lost 6 bases, the J end lost 0 bases, and 11 bases lay between the germline ends. This CDR3 region has 14 residues. The CDR3 DNA follows: TGTGCCAGCAGCCAGGCATGTATGAACACTGAAGCTTTCTTT. This encodes CASSQACMNTEAFF.

This clonotype was recorded at least ten times. This sequence joins TRBV30 and TRBJ2-7; D uncertain. Germline CDR1 GTSNPN, CDR2 SVGIG (reference sequence). Trimming took 4 bases from V and 2 from J, leaving 12 bases between them. The CDR3 totals 13 residues. The DNA for the CDR3 is TGTGCCTGGATTCACCCATACACCTACGAGCAGTACTTC. Amino acid sequence: CAWIHPYTYEQYF.

This clonotype was found many times. The rearrangement links TRBV11-1 to TRBJ1-4; D remains ambiguous. The V end lost 5 bases, the J end lost 5 bases, and 12 bases lay between the germline ends. The CDR3 is 14 residues long. The germline V gene encodes CDR1 SGHAT and CDR2 FQDESV (reference sequence). The CDR3 nucleotides are TGTGCCAGCAGCACGGATGGGGAAAATGAAAAACTGTTTTTT. Residues: CASSTDGENEKLFF.

CDR3 in DNA: TGTGCCAGCAGCCACCGGGCGGGAGCGGGCGGGGAGCTGTTTTTT. Translated: CASSHRAGAGGELFF. The chain joins TRBV3-1 to TRBJ2-2, with 7 bases aligning to TRBD2. The CDR3 has 15 amino acids. The germline CDR1 and CDR2 sequences are LGHDT and YNNKEL (reference sequence). Trimming at V came to 3 bases and at J to 7 bases, leaving 8 bases not matched to a gene.

Regarding this clonotype: This likely stems from a read error, as it lies one base from a far larger clone. J is TRBJ2-3 and V is TRBV6-2 or TRBV6-3; D remains ambiguous. Germline CDR1 reads MNHEY; CDR2 reads SVGEGT. This CDR3 spans 11 amino acids. This chain's CDR3 is CASKITDKQYF. In nucleotides, the CDR3 is TGTGCCAGCAAGATCACAGATAAGCAGTATTTT.

This clonotype appeared many times. The chain has TRBV4-2 and TRBJ2-7, with D possibly being TRBD2 (6 bases). This CDR3 region has 15 residues. Trimming pared 4 bases from V and 2 bases from J, leaving 15 bases between. Germline-derived CDR1 and CDR2 are LGHNA and YNFKEQ. CDR3 DNA sequence: TGTGCCAGCAGCCTAACCGGGACTCCCGCCTACGAGCAGTACTTC. As protein: CASSLTGTPAYEQYF.

This rearrangement joins TRBV5-1 to TRBJ2-7, with 9 bases matching TRBD1. The CDR3 consists of 15 residues. V lost 4 bases, J lost 7 bases, and 12 bases stayed unmatched. Looked up from germline, CDR1 is SGHRS and CDR2 is YFSETQ. The CDR3 reads CASSTVQGAGGEQYF. The CDR3 nucleotides read TGCGCCAGCAGCACGGTACAGGGGGCCGGTGGGGAGCAGTACTTC. The whole variable domain, remainder taken from reference TRBV5-1 and TRBJ2-7, is KAGVTQTPRYLIKTRGQQVTLSCSPISGHRSVSWYQQTPGQGLQFLFEYFSETQRNKGNFPGRFSGRQFSNSRSEMNVSTLELGDSALYLCASSTVQGAGGEQYFGPGTRLTVT.

This clonotype was seen only a few times. The J gene is TRBJ2-4, the V gene TRBV4-1, with 8 bases identical to TRBD2. Germline loops: CDR1 MGHRA, CDR2 YSYEKL. The CDR3 is made up of 16 amino acids. J lost 0 bases, V lost 1 base, and 2 bases had no gene match. CDR3 in DNA: TGCGCCAGCAGCCAAGGGACTAGCCTAGCCAAAAACATTCAGTACTTC. It translates to CASSQGTSLAKNIQYF.

To note about this clonotype: A read error may explain this, as a much larger clone is one base away. J is TRBJ1-2 and V is TRBV10-3; D is unclear. This CDR3 region has 13 residues. In germline, CDR1 is ENHRY, CDR2 SYGVKD. CDR3 nucleotides: TGTGCCATCAGTGAGTCGCAAAGAGGCGGCCACAACTTC. Its protein product is CAISESQRGGHNF.

This clonotype is classed as medium-sized (0.01 to 0.1%). The gene calls are TRBV7-8 and TRBJ2-5, with D possibly matching TRBD1 (6 bases). This CDR3 is 17 amino acids long. Germline V gene data show CDR1 as SGHVS and CDR2 as FQNEAQ. V was pared by 1 base and J by 2 bases, with 17 bases between. CDR3 residues: CASSLVGAVPGQETQYF. CDR3 nucleotides: TGTGCCAGCAGCTTAGTGGGGGCGGTCCCGGGTCAAGAGACCCAGTACTTC. The full variable domain, its missing parts supplied by reference TRBV7-8 and TRBJ2-5, is GAGVSQSPRYKVAKRGQDVALRCDPISGHVSLFWYQQALGQGPEFLTYFQNEAQLDKSGLPSDRFFAERPEGSVSTLKIQRTQQEDSAVYLCASSLVGAVPGQETQYFGPGTRLLVL.

This clonotype appeared a single time. The CDR3 DNA follows: TGTGCCAGCAGTGATCTTAGGGGCGGAGAAAAACTGTTTTTT. Translating it yields CASSDLRGGEKLFF. The chain uses TRBV6-1 and TRBJ1-4, with TRBD1 as a possible D gene (5 bases). There are 14 residues in the CDR3. Trimming stripped 3 bases from V and 8 bases from J, with 13 bases between. CDR1 and CDR2 from the germline V gene are MNHNS and SASEGT.

In this sample, this clonotype is medium-sized. The J gene is TRBJ2-7, the V gene TRBV5-1; 7 bases map to TRBD1. The ends lost 4 bases at V and 2 bases at J; junction bases unmatched: 12. This CDR3 comprises 16 residues. In germline, CDR1 is SGHRS, CDR2 YFSETQ. The chain's CDR3 is CASSRTGLYPTYEQYF. In DNA form, the CDR3 reads TGCGCCAGCAGCCGGACAGGACTGTACCCCACCTACGAGCAGTACTTC.

The sample holds many counts of this clonotype. CDR3: CAWRKPGSDSPLHF. Written as DNA, the CDR3 is TGTGCCTGGAGGAAGCCAGGGAGCGATTCACCCCTCCACTTT. The rearrangement uses TRBV30 and TRBJ1-6; TRBD1 is a possible D gene (5 bases). The CDR3 has 14 residues. Deletions cut 3 bases from V and 8 bases from J, with 14 bases between. CDR1 GTSNPN and CDR2 SVGIG come from the germline V gene (reference sequence).

The chain joins TRBV12-5 to TRBJ2-3; the D gene is possibly TRBD2 (6 bases). From germline, CDR1 is LGHNT and CDR2 FRNRAP. The CDR3 spans 14 residues. V dropped 7 bases and J dropped 0 bases, with 11 bases sitting between them. In DNA form, the CDR3 reads TGTGCTAGTGTTGGCGGGGCTAGCACAGATACGCAGTATTTT. It translates to CASVGGASTDTQYF.

This chain connects TRBV28 to TRBJ2-2, with D perhaps TRBD2 (6 bases). Per the germline V gene, CDR1 is MDHEN and CDR2 is SYDVKM. The CDR3 totals 15 residues. V gave up 7 bases and J gave up 4 bases, with 16 bases separating them. Here the CDR3 reads CASNSRRVSTGELFF. CDR3 nucleotides: TGTGCCAGCAACTCACGGAGGGTTAGCACCGGGGAGCTGTTTTTT.

This clonotype was seen ten or more times. V gene TRBV10-3 combines with J gene TRBJ2-3; D may correspond to TRBD1 or TRBD2 (5 bases each). CDR1 ENHRY and CDR2 SYGVKD come from the germline V gene. The CDR3 is made up of 14 amino acids. V was cut by 4 bases and J by 4 bases, with 12 bases left in between. CDR3 protein: CAISVGRDADTQYF. In nucleotides, the CDR3 is TGTGCCATCAGTGTAGGCAGGGACGCAGATACGCAGTATTTT.

This clonotype was observed once. It is likely a read error: a sequence one base away is far more abundant. The chain is built from TRBV6-4 and TRBJ1-6; TRBD1 is a possible D gene (6 bases). Germline V gene data show CDR1 as MRHNA and CDR2 as SNTAGT. V lost 6 bases, J lost 3 bases, and 12 bases lay in between. The CDR3 extends over 15 amino acids. The CDR3 DNA reads TGTGCCAGCAGACCGGACAGCTACTATAATTCACCCCTCCACTTT. The encoded protein is CASRPDSYYNSPLHF.

In this sample, this clonotype turned up once. The chain carries TRBV7-8 and TRBJ2-3; tentatively, D is TRBD1 (6 bases). V lost 3 bases and J lost 4, with 11 bases in between. The CDR3 is 14 residues long. Germline V gives CDR1 SGHVS, CDR2 FQNEAQ. The CDR3 DNA sequence: TGTGCCAGCAGCTTGACAGAGGGGGCAGATACGCAGTATTTT. Protein product: CASSLTEGADTQYF.

The V call is TRBV20-1, the J call TRBJ1-1; 7 nucleotides agree with TRBD1. The CDR3 has 13 amino acids. The V gene's germline CDR1 is DFQATT and CDR2 SNEGSKA (reference sequence). The V segment lost 5 bases and the J segment 5 bases; nucleotides outside the gene matches: 8. The CDR3 nucleotides are TGCAGTGCTCCCACAGGGGTCGGAACTGAAGCTTTCTTT. Its protein is CSAPTGVGTEAFF.

This clonotype came up many times. This rearrangement joins TRBV4-1 to TRBJ2-7; possibly TRBD2 for D (6 bases). The CDR3 extends over 15 amino acids. V dropped 1 base and J dropped 2 bases, with 12 bases sitting between them. Germline CDR1 MGHRA, CDR2 YSYEKL. This chain's CDR3 is CASSQVSRGTYEQYF. For the CDR3, the DNA is TGCGCCAGCAGCCAAGTGTCTCGCGGGACCTACGAGCAGTACTTC.

The chain is built from TRBV12-3 or TRBV12-4 and TRBJ1-1; 9 bases align to TRBD1. This CDR3 region has 15 residues. Losses at the gene ends were 6 bases for V and 4 bases for J; bases not matched to a gene: 9. The CDR3 region has the DNA TGTGCCAGCAGCCCGGGGACAGGGTGTTGCACTGAAGCTTTCTTT. Amino acids: CASSPGTGCCTEAFF.

A remark on this clonotype: With a far larger clone one base away, a read error is the likely cause. In DNA, the CDR3 is TGTGCCAGCAGCCCCGAGAGTCTGACTAGCGGGAGAGACGAGCAGTACTTC. It is translated as CASSPESLTSGRDEQYF. V usage is TRBV9 and J usage is TRBJ2-7; 12 bases are a match to TRBD2. The junction had 13 bases not matched to a gene; V was cut back by 4 bases and J by 5 bases. The CDR3 totals 17 residues. Per the germline V gene, CDR1 is SGDLS and CDR2 is YYNGEE.

This chain joins TRBV12-3 or TRBV12-4 and TRBJ1-2; the D gene is possibly TRBD1 (5 bases). V was trimmed by 2 bases and J by 10 bases, leaving 17 bases between them. This CDR3 region has 14 residues. CDR3 protein: CASSLIQGAGDYTF. CDR3 coding DNA: TGTGCCAGCAGTTTAATCCAGGGAGCGGGTGACTACACCTTC.

This chain joins TRBV5-1 and TRBJ2-6; perhaps TRBD1 as D (6 bases). V lost 6 bases, J lost 1 base, and 26 bases lay in between. Looked up from germline, CDR1 is SGHRS and CDR2 is YFSETQ. The CDR3 has 20 amino acids. For the CDR3, the DNA is TGCGCCAGCATCTTAAATACCGTCAGGGGCGCAACTTCTGGGGCCAACGTCCTGACTTTC. This encodes CASILNTVRGATSGANVLTF. The entire variable domain, with the rest obtained from reference TRBV5-1 and TRBJ2-6, is as follows: KAGVTQTPRYLIKTRGQQVTLSCSPISGHRSVSWYQQTPGQGLQFLFEYFSETQRNKGNFPGRFSGRQFSNSRSEMNVSTLELGDSALYLCASILNTVRGATSGANVLTFGAGSRLTVL.

This clonotype was picked up many times. The chain couples TRBV7-7 to TRBJ2-5; 14 nucleotides line up with TRBD2. J gave up 2 bases and V 1 base, and 0 bases lay outside the gene matches. This CDR3 has 16 residues. The V gene's germline CDR1 is SSHAT and CDR2 FNYEAQ (reference sequence). This CDR3 reads CASSLGLAGGQETQYF. Written as DNA, the CDR3 is TGTGCCAGCAGCTTAGGACTAGCGGGAGGGCAAGAGACCCAGTACTTC.